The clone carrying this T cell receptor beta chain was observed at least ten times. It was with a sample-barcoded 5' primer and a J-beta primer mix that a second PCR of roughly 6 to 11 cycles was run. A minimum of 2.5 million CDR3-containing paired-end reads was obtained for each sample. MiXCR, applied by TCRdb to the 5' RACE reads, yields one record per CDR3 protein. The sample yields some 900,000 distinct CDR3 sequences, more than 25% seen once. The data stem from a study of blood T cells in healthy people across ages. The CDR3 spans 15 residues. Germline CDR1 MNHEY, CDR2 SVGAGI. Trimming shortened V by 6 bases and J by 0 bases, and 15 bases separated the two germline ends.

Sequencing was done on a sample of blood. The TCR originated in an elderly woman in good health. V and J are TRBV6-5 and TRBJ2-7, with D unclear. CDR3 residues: CASSQASGFSYEQYF. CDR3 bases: TGTGCCAGCAGCCAGGCGTCTGGGTTCTCCTACGAGCAGTACTTC.